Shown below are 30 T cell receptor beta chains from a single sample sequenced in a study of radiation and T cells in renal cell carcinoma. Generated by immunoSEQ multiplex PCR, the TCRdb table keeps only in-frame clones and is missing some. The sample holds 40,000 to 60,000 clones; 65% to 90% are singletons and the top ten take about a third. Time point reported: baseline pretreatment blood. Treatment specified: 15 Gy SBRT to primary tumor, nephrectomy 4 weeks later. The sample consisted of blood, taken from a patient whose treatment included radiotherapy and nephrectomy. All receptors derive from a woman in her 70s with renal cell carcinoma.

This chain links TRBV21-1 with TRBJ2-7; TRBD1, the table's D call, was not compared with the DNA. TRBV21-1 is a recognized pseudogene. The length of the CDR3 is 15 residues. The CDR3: CASSADRLDPYEQYF. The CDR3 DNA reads TGTGCCAGCAGCGCCGACAGATTAGACCCCTACGAGCAGTACTTC.

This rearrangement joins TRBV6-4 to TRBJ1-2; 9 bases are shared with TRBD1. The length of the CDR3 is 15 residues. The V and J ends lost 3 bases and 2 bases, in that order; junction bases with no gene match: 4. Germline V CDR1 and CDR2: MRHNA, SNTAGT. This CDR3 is CASSEYGTGNYGYTF. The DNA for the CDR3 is TGTGCCAGCAGTGAGTACGGGACAGGGAACTATGGCTACACCTTC.

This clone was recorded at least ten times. The CDR3 region is CASSAYGVGTEAFF. DNA of the CDR3: TGTGCCAGCAGCGCATACGGGGTGGGCACTGAAGCTTTCTTT. The chain carries TRBV9 and TRBJ1-1; D unresolved. V was trimmed by 3 bases and J by 4 bases, leaving 13 bases between them. Per germline, CDR1 SGDLS and CDR2 YYNGEE. CDR3 size: 14 residues.

CDR3 in amino acids: CASSDFGAWGYTF. In DNA, the CDR3 is TGTGCCAGCAGTGATTTCGGGGCCTGGGGCTACACCTTC. The chain combines TRBV6-1 with TRBJ1-2; maybe TRBD1 (5 bases). Germline V gene data show CDR1 as MNHNS and CDR2 as SASEGT. This CDR3 contains 13 residues. V lost 3 bases and J lost 8, with 13 bases in between.

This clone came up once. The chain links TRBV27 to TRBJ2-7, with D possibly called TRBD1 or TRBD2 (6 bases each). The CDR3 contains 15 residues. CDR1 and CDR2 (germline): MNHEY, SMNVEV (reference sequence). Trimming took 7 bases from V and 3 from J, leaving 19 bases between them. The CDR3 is CASTTLGGPDYEQYF. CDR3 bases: TGTGCCAGCACCACCTTGGGGGGCCCGGACTACGAGCAGTACTTC.

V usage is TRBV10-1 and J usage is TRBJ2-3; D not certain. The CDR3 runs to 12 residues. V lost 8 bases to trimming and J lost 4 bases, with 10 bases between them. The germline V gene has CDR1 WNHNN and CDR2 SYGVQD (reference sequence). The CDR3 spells CASPPPADTQYF. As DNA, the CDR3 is TGCGCCAGCCCCCCGCCGGCAGATACGCAGTATTTT.

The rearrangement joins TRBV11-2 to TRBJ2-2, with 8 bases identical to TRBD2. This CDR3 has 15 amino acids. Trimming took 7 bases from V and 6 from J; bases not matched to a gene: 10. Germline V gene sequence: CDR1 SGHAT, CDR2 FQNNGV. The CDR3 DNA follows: TGTGCCAGCACCTTTAACAGCGGGAGTCCCGGGGAGCTGTTTTTT. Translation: CASTFNSGSPGELFF.

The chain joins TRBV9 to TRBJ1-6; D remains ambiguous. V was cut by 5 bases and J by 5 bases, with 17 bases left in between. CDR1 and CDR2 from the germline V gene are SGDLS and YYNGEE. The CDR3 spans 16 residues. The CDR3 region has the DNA TGTGCCAGCAGTGAATCCCGGGAATTTCATAATTCACCCCTCCACTTT. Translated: CASSESREFHNSPLHF.

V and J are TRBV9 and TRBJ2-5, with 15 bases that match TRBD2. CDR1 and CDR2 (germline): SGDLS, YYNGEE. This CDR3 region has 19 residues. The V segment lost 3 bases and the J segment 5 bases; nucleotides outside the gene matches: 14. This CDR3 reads CASSGNPGLAGGLHETQYF. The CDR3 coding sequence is TGTGCCAGCAGCGGAAACCCGGGACTAGCGGGAGGTCTCCACGAGACCCAGTACTTC.

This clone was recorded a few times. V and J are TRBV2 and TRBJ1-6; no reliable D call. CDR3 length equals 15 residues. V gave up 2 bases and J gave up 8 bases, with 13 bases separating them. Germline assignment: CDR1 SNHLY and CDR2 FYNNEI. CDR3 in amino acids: CASSELNSRDSPLHF. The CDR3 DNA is TGTGCCAGCAGTGAACTCAACTCGAGGGATTCACCCCTCCACTTT.

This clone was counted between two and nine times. This CDR3 is CASRDRVDQPQHF. The CDR3 DNA follows: TGCGCCAGCAGGGACAGGGTTGATCAGCCCCAGCATTTT. The rearrangement uses TRBV5-1 and TRBJ1-5; 8 positions agree with TRBD1. This CDR3 is 13 amino acids long. The J segment lost 5 bases and the V segment lost 5 bases, leaving 3 bases of the junction unmatched. From germline, CDR1 is SGHRS and CDR2 YFSETQ.

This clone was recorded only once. The CDR3 region is CASSPKTASGQETQYF. CDR3 nucleotides: TGTGCCAGCAGCCCCAAGACGGCTAGCGGACAAGAGACCCAGTACTTC. This chain connects TRBV7-9 to TRBJ2-5; TRBD2 aligns across 7 bases. CDR1 and CDR2 (germline): SEHNR, FQNEAQ (reference sequence). The CDR3 covers 16 residues. The junction had 11 bases not matched to a gene; V was cut back by 5 bases and J by 2 bases.

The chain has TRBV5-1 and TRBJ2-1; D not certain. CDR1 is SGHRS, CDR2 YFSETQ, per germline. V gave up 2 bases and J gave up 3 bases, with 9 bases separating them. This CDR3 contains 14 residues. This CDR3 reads CASSFGRNYNEQFF. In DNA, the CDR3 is TGCGCCAGCAGCTTCGGACGAAACTACAATGAGCAGTTCTTC.

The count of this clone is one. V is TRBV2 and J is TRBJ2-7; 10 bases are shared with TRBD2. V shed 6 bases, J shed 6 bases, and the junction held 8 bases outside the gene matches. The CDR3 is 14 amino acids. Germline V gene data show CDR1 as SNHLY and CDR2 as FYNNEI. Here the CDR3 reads CASSQSASGSEQYF. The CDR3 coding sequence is TGTGCCAGCAGCCAATCGGCTAGCGGGAGCGAGCAGTACTTC.

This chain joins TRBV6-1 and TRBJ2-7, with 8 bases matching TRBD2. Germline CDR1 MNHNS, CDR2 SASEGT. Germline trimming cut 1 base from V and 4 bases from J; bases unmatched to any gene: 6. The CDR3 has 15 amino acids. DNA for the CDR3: TGTGCCAGCAGTGAAGGCGGGGGGCGTGGGTACGAGCAGTACTTC. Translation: CASSEGGGRGYEQYF.

For the CDR3, the DNA is TGTGCCAGCAGCTTTCAGGGGGGAGGGAACACTGAAGCTTTCTTT. Its translation is CASSFQGGGNTEAFF. The gene calls are TRBV7-2 and TRBJ1-1, with 7 nucleotides matching TRBD1. The germline V gene has CDR1 SGHTA and CDR2 FQGNSA. The CDR3 has 15 amino acids. The V segment lost 3 bases and the J segment 1 base; nucleotides outside the gene matches: 5.

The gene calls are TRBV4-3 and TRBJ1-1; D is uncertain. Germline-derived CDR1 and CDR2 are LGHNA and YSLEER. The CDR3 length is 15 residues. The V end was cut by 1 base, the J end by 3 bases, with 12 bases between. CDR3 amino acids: CASSQAEATYTEAFF. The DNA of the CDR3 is TGCGCCAGCAGCCAAGCTGAGGCGACCTACACTGAAGCTTTCTTT.

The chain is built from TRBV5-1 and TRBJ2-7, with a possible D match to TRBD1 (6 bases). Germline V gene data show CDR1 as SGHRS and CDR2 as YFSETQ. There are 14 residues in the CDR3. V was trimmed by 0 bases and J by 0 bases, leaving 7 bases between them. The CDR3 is CASSLATGSYEQYF. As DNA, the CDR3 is TGCGCCAGCAGCTTGGCGACAGGCTCCTACGAGCAGTACTTC.

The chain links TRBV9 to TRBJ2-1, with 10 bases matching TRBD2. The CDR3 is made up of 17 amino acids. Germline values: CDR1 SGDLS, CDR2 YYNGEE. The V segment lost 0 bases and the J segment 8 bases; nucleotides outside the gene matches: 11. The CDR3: CASSVEKSASGSYEQFF. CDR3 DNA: TGTGCCAGCAGCGTAGAAAAGTCGGCTAGCGGGAGTTATGAGCAGTTCTTC.

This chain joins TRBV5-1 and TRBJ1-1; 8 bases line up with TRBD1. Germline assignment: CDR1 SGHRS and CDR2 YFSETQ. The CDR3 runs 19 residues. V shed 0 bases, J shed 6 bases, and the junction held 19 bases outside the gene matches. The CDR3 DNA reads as TGCGCCAGCAGCTTGGGGCGGGCTGACAGGGGCCTAAGCCAGGCTGAAGCTTTCTTT. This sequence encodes CASSLGRADRGLSQAEAFF.

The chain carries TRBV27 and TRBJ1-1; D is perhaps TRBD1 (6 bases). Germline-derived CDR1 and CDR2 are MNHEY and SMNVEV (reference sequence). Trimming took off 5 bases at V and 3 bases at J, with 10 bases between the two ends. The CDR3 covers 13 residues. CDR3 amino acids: CASSRGLDTEAFF. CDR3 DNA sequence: TGTGCCAGCAGTCGGGGGCTGGACACTGAAGCTTTCTTT.

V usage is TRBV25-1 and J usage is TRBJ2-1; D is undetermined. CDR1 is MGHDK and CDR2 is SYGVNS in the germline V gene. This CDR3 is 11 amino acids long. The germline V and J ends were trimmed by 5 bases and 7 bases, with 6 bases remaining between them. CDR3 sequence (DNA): TGTGCCAGCAGTTCCCTTAATGAGCAGTTCTTC. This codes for CASSSLNEQFF.

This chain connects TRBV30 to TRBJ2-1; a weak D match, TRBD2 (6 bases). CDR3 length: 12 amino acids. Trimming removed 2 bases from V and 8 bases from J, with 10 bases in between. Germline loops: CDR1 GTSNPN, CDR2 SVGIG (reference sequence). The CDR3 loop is CAWSLGEDEQFF. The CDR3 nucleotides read TGTGCCTGGAGTCTTGGGGAGGATGAGCAGTTCTTC.

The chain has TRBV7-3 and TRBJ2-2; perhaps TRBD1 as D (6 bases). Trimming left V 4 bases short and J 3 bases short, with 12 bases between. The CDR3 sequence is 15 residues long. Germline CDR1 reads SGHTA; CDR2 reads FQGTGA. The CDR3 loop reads CASSSTGFDTGELFF. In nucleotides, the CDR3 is TGTGCCAGCAGCTCCACAGGGTTTGACACCGGGGAGCTGTTTTTT. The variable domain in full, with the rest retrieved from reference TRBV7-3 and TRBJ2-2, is GAGVSQTPSNKVTEKGKYVELRCDPISGHTALYWYRQSLGQGPEFLIYFQGTGAADDSGLPNDRFFAVRPEGSVSTLKIQRTERGDSAVYLCASSSTGFDTGELFFGEGSRLTVL.

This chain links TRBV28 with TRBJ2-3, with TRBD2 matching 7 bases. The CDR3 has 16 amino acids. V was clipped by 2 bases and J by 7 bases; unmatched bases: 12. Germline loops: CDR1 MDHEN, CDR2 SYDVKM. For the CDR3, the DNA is TGTGCCAGCAGTTTACCTCGACCGGGAGGACCTAATACGCAGTATTTT. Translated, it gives CASSLPRPGGPNTQYF.

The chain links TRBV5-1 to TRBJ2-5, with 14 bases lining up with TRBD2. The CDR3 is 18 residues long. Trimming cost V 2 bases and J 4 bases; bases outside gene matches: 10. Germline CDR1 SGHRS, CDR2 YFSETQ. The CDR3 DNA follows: TGCGCCAGCAGCTTAATGGGACTAGCGGGGGACACAGGAGAGACCCAGTACTTC. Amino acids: CASSLMGLAGDTGETQYF.

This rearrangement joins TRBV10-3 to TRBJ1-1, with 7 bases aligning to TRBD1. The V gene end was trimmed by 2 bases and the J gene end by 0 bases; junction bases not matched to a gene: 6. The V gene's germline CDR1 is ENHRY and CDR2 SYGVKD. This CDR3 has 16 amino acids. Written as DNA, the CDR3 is TGTGCCATCAGTGAGCAGGGGGGGTCCGTGAACACTGAAGCTTTCTTT. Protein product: CAISEQGGSVNTEAFF.

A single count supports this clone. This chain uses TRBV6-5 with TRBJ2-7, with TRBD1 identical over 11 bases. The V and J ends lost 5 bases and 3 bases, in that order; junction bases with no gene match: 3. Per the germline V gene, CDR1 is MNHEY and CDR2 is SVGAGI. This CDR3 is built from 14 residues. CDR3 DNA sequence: TGTGCCAGCAGTCCGGGACAGGGGGTCTACGAGCAGTACTTC. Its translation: CASSPGQGVYEQYF.

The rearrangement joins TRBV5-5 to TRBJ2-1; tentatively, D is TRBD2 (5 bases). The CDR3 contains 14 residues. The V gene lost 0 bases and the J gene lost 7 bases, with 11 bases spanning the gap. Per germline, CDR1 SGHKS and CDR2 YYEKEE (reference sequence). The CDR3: CASSLGTSRNEQFF. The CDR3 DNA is TGTGCCAGCAGCTTGGGGACTTCTCGTAATGAGCAGTTCTTC.

Written as DNA, the CDR3 is TGCGCCAGCAGCGACTTAGCGGGGGCCTGGGAGACCCAGTACTTC. Amino acids: CASSDLAGAWETQYF. The chain has TRBV5-1 and TRBJ2-5; TRBD2 agrees at 9 bases. The CDR3 spans 15 residues. Losses at the gene ends were 4 bases for V and 5 bases for J; bases not matched to a gene: 9. Germline V lookup: CDR1 SGHRS, CDR2 YFSETQ. Filled out from reference TRBV5-1 and TRBJ2-5, the complete variable domain reads KAGVTQTPRYLIKTRGQQVTLSCSPISGHRSVSWYQQTPGQGLQFLFEYFSETQRNKGNFPGRFSGRQFSNSRSEMNVSTLELGDSALYLCASSDLAGAWETQYFGPGTRLLVL.